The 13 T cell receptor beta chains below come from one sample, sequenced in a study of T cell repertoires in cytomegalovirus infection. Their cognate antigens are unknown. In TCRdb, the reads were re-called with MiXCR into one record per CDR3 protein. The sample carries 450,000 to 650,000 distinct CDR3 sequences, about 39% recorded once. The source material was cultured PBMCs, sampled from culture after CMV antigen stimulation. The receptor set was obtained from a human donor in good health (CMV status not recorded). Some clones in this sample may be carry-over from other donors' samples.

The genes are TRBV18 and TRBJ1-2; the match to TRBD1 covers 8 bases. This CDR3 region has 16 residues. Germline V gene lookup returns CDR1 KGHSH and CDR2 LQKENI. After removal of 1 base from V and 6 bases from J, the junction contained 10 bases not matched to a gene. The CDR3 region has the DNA TGTGCCAGCTCACCACTAGTAACCCAGGGGGCGAATGGCTACACCTTC. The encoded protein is CASSPLVTQGANGYTF.

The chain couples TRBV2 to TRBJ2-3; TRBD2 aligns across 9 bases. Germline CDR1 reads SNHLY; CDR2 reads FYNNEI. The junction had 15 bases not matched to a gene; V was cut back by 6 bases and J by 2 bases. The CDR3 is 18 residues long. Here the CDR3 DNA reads TGTGCCAGCAGGGTGACTAGCGGTGGGCCGCGGCCCACAGATACGCAGTATTTT. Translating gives CASRVTSGGPRPTDTQYF.

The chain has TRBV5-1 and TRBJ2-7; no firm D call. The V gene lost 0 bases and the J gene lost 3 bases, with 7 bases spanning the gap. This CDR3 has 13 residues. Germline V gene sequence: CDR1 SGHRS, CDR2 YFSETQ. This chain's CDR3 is CASSLDPFYEQYF. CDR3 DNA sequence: TGCGCCAGCAGCTTGGACCCTTTCTACGAGCAGTACTTC.

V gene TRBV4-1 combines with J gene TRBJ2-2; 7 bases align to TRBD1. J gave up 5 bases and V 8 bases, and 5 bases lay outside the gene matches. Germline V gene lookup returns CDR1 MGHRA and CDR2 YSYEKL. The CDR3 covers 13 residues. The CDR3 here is CASSGQATGELFF. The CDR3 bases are TGCGCCAGCTCCGGACAGGCAACCGGGGAGCTGTTTTTT.

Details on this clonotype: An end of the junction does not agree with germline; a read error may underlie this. CDR3 bases: TGTGCCAGCAGCCTTAGGGGAACCGGCCTTTCGTCCTACAGTGAGCAGTTCTTC. It translates to CASSLRGTGLSSYSEQFF. The J gene is TRBJ2-1, the V gene TRBV7-9; a possible D gene is TRBD1 (5 bases). CDR1 SEHNR and CDR2 FQNEAQ come from the germline V gene (reference sequence). The CDR3 runs to 18 residues.

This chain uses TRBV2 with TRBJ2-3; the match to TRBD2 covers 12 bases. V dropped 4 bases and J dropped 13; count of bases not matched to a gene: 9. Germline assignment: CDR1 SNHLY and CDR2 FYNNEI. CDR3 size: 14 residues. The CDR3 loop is CASSGGLAGGPKYF. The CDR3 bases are TGTGCCAGCAGTGGTGGTCTAGCGGGAGGGCCCAAGTATTTT. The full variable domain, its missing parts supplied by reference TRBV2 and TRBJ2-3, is EPEVTQTPSHQVTQMGQEVILRCVPISNHLYFYWYRQILGQKVEFLVSFYNNEISEKSEIFDDQFSVERPDGSNFTLKIRSTKLEDSAMYFCASSGGLAGGPKYFGPGTRLTVL.

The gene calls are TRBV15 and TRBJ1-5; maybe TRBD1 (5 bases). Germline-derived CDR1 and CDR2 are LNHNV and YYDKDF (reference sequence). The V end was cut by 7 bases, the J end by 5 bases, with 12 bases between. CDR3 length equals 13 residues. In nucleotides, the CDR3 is TGTGCCACCACGTACAGGCCAGATCAGCCCCAGCATTTT. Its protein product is CATTYRPDQPQHF.

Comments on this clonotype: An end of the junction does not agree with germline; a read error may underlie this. The CDR3 reads CGSSSGVGYEQYF. CDR3 coding DNA: TGTGGCAGCAGCTCGGGAGTCGGGTACGAGCAGTACTTC. This chain uses TRBV7-2 with TRBJ2-7, with D possibly matching TRBD2 (6 bases). This CDR3 comprises 13 residues. Germline lookup yields CDR1 SGHTA and CDR2 FQGNSA.

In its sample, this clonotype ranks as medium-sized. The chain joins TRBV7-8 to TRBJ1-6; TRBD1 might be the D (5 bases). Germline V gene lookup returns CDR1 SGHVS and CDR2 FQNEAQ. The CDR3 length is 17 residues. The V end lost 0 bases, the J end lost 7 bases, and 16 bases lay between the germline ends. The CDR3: CASSLAGWGVRNSPLHF. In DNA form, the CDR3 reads TGTGCCAGCAGCTTAGCCGGATGGGGGGTTCGGAATTCACCCCTCCACTTT.

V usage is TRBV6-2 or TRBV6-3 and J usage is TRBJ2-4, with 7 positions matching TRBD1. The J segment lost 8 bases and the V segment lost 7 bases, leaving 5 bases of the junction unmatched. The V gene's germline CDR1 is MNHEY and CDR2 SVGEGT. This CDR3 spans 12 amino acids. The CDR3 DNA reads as TGTGCCAGCACTCGGGACAGTTACATTCAGTACTTC. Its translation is CASTRDSYIQYF.

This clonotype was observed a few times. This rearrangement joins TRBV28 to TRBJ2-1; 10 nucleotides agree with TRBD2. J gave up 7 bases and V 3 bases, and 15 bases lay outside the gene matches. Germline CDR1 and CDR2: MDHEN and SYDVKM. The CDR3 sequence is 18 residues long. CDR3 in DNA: TGTGCCAGCAGTTTTTGGGAAGGCGCTAGCGGGAGTCGTAATGAGCAGTTCTTC. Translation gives CASSFWEGASGSRNEQFF.

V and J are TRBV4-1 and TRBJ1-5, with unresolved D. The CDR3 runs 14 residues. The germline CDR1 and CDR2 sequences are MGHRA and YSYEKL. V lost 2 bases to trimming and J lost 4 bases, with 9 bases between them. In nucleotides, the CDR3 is TGCGCCAGCAGCCAATTAAGGATAAATCAGCCCCAGCATTTT. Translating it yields CASSQLRINQPQHF.

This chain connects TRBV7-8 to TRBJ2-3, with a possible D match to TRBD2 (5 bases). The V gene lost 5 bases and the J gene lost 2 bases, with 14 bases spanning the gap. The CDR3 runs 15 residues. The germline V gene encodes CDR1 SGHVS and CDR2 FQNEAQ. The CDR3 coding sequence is TGTGCCAGCAGCCCCTCGCGGAGGTTCACAGATACGCAGTATTTT. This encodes CASSPSRRFTDTQYF. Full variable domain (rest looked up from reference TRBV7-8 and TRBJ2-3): GAGVSQSPRYKVAKRGQDVALRCDPISGHVSLFWYQQALGQGPEFLTYFQNEAQLDKSGLPSDRFFAERPEGSVSTLKIQRTQQEDSAVYLCASSPSRRFTDTQYFGPGTRLTVL.